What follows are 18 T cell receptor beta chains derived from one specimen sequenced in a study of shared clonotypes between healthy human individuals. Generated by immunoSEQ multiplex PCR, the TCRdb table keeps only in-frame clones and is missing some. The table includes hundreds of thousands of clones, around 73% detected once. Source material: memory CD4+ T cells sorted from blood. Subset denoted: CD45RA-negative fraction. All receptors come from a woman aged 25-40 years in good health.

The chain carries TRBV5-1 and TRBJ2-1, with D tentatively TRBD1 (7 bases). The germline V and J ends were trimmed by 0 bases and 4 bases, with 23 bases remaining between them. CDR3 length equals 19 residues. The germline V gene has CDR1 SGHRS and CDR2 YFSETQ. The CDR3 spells CASSLAGTLTRGVYNEQFF. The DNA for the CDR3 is TGCGCCAGCAGCTTGGCCGGGACTCTTACCAGGGGGGTATACAATGAGCAGTTCTTC.

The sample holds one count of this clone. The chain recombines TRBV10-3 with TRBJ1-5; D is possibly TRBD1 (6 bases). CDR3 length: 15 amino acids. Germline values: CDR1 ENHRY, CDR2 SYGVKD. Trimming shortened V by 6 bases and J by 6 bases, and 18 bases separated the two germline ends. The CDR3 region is CAISLGWGRGQPQHF. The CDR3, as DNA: TGTGCCATCAGCTTGGGATGGGGGCGAGGTCAGCCCCAGCATTTT.

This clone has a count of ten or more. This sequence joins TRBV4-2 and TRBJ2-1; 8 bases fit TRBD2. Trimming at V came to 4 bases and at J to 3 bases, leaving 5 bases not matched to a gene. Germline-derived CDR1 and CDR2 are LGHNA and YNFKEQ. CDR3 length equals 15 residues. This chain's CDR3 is CASSPSSGYYNEQFF. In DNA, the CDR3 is TGTGCCAGCAGCCCGTCTAGCGGGTACTACAATGAGCAGTTCTTC.

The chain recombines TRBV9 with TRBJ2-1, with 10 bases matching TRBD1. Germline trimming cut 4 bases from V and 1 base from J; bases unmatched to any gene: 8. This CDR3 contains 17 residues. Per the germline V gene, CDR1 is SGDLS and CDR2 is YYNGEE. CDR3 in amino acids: CASSTGGQGWSYNEQFF. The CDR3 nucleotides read TGTGCCAGCAGCACCGGGGGACAGGGGTGGTCCTACAATGAGCAGTTCTTC.

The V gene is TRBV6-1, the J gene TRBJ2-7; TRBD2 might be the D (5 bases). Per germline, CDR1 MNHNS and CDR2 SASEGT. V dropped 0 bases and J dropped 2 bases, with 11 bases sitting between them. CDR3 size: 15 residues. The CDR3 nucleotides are TGTGCCAGCAGTGAAGCGGGGAGTATGCCCTACGAGCAGTACTTC. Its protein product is CASSEAGSMPYEQYF.

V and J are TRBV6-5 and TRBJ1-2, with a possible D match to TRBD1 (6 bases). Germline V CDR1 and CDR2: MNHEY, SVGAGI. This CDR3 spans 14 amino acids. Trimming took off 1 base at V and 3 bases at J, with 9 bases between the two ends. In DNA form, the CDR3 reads TGTGCCAGCAGTTACTTGGACAGCGACTATGGCTACACCTTC. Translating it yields CASSYLDSDYGYTF.

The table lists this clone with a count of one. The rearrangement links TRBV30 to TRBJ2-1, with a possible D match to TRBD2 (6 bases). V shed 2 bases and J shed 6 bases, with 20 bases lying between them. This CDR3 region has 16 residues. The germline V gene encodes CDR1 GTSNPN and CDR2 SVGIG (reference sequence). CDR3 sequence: CAWSKTSSSLGNEQFF. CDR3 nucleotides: TGTGCCTGGAGTAAGACTAGTTCTTCTTTGGGCAATGAGCAGTTCTTC. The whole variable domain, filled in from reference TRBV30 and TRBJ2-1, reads SQTIHQWPATLVQPVGSPLSLECTVEGTSNPNLYWYRQAAGRGLQLLFYSVGIGQISSEVPQNLSASRPQDRQFILSSKKLLLSDSGFYLCAWSKTSSSLGNEQFFGPGTRLTVL.

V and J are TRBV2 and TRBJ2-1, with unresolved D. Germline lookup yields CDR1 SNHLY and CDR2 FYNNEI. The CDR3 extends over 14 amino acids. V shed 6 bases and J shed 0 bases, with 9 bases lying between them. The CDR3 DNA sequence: TGTGCCAGCAGAGCACCGAGCTCCTACAATGAGCAGTTCTTC. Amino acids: CASRAPSSYNEQFF.

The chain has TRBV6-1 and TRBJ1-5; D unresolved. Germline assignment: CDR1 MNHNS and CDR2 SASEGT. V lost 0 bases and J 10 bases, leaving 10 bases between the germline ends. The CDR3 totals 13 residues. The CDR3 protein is CASSEAYWGPQHF. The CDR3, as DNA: TGTGCCAGCAGTGAAGCGTACTGGGGACCCCAGCATTTT.

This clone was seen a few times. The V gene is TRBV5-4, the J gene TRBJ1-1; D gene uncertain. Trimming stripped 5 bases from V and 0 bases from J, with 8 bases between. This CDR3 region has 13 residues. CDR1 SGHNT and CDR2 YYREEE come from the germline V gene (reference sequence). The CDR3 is CASRLAMNTEAFF. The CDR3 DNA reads TGTGCCAGCAGGCTGGCGATGAACACTGAAGCTTTCTTT.

The CDR3 sequence: CASSPGLAANNEQFF. CDR3 DNA: TGTGCCAGCAGTCCCGGACTAGCGGCCAACAATGAGCAGTTCTTC. This chain joins TRBV28 and TRBJ2-1; 10 nucleotides agree with TRBD2. CDR1 is MDHEN and CDR2 is SYDVKM in the germline V gene. The CDR3 contains 15 residues. V shed 5 bases and J 5 bases; nucleotides not matched to a gene: 6. Full variable domain (outside the CDR3, taken from reference TRBV28 and TRBJ2-1): DVKVTQSSRYLVKRTGEKVFLECVQDMDHENMFWYRQDPGLGLRLIYFSYDVKMKEKGDIPEGYSVSREKKERFSLILESASTNQTSMYLCASSPGLAANNEQFFGPGTRLTVL.

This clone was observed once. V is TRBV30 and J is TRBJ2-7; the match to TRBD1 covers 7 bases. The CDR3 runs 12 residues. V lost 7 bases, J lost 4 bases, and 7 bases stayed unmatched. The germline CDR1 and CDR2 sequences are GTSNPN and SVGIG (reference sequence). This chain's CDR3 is CALQGFGYEQYF. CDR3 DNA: TGTGCCTTACAGGGGTTTGGATACGAGCAGTACTTC.

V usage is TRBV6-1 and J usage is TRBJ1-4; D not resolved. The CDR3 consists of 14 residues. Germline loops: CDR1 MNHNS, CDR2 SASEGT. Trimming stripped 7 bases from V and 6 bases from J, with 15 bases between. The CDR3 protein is CASTRAGDHEKLFF. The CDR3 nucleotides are TGTGCCAGCACCAGAGCAGGCGACCATGAAAAACTGTTTTTT.

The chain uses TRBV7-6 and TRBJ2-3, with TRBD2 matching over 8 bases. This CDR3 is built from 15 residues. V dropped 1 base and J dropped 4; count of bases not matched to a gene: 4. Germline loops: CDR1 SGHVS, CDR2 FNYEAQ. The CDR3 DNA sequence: TGTGCCAGCAGCTTAGGGACTAGCATTGCAGATACGCAGTATTTT. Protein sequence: CASSLGTSIADTQYF.

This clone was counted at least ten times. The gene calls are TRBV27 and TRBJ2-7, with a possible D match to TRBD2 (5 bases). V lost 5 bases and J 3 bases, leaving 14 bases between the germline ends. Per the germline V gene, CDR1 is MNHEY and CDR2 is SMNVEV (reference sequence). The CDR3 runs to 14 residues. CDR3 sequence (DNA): TGTGCCAGCAGTCGATCACGAGGGCACTACGAGCAGTACTTC. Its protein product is CASSRSRGHYEQYF.

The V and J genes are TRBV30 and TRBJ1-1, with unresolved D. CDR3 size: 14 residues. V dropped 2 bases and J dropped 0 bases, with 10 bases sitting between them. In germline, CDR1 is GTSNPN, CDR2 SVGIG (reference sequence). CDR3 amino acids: CAWSLSPMNTEAFF. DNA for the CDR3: TGTGCCTGGAGTTTGTCACCCATGAACACTGAAGCTTTCTTT.

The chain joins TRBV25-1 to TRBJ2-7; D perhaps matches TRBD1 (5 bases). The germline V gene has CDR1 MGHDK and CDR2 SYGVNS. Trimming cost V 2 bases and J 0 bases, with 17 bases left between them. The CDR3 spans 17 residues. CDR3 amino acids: CASSEAFDSTNSYEQYF. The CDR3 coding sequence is TGTGCCAGCAGTGAAGCGTTTGACAGTACGAACTCCTACGAGCAGTACTTC.

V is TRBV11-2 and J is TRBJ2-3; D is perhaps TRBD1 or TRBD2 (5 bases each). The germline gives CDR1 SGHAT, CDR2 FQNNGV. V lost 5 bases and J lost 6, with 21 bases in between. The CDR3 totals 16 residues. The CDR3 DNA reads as TGTGCCAGCAGCCCCCAACTAGGGGTGTTAGGCGATACGCAGTATTTT. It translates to CASSPQLGVLGDTQYF. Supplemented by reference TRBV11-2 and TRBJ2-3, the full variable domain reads EAGVAQSPRYKIIEKRQSVAFWCNPISGHATLYWYQQILGQGPKLLIQFQNNGVVDDSQLPKDRFSAERLKGVDSTLKIQPAKLEDSAVYLCASSPQLGVLGDTQYFGPGTRLTVL.